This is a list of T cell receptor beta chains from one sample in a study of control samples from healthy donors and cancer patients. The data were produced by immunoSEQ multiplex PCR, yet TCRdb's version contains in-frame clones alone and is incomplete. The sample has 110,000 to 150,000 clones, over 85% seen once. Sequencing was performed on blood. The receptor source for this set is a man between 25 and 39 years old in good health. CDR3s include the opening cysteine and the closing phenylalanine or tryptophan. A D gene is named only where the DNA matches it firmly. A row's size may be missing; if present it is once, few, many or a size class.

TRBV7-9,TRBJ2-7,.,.,TGTGCCAGCAGCTTAGGTTCGAGCTCCTACGAGCAGTACTTC,CASSLGSSSYEQYF
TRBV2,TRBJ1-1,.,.,TGTGCCAGCAGCCCGGGGGTGAACACTGAAGCTTTCTTT,CASSPGVNTEAFF
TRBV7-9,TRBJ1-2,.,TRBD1,TGTGCCAGCAGCGTCCGGGACAGGTTCCTCCATGGCTACACCTTC,CASSVRDRFLHGYTF
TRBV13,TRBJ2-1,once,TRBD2,TGTGCCAGCAGCCCAGGGGCGGGAGGGCTGGATGAGCAGTTCTTC,CASSPGAGGLDEQFF
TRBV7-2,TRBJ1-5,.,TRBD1,TGTGCCAGCAGCTTGGGACAGGGCAATCAGCCCCAGCATTTT,CASSLGQGNQPQHF
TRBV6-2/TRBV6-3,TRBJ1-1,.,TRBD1,TGTGCCAGCAGTCCCTCGGGACAGCAGAACACTGAAGCTTTCTTT,CASSPSGQQNTEAFF
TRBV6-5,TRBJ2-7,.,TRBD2,TGTGCCAGCAGTTACCTAGCGGGAAGCTCCTACGAGCAGTACTTC,CASSYLAGSSYEQYF
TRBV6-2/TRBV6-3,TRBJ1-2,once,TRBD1,TGTGCCAGCAGCTCAGACAGGGGGCGGAATGGCTACACCTTC,CASSSDRGRNGYTF
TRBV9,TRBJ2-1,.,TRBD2,TGTGCCAGCAGCACCGGGACGAAATTAGCGGGAGGTTCCTACAATGAGCAGTTCTTC,CASSTGTKLAGGSYNEQFF
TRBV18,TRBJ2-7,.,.,TGTGCCAGCTCACCTCTCGTTACAGCGTCATACTCCTACGAGCAGTACTTC,CASSPLVTASYSYEQYF
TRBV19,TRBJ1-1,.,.,TGTGCCAGTAGTATACCCCGGATGAACACTGAAGCTTTCTTT,CASSIPRMNTEAFF
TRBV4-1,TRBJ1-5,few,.,TGCGCCAGCAGCGTAACCGTGTATAGTCAGCCCCAGCATTTT,CASSVTVYSQPQHF
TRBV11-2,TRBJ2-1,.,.,TGTGCCAGCAGCTTAGATCGAGGGGCGGGCGCCAATGAGCAGTTCTTC,CASSLDRGAGANEQFF
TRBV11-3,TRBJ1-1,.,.,TGTGCCAGCAGCTCAATAAGGGGGGGCGGCACTGAAGCTTTCTTT,CASSSIRGGGTEAFF
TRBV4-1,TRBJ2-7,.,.,TGCGCCAGCAGCCAAGGGACTGATGTCTCCTACGAGCAGTACTTC,CASSQGTDVSYEQYF
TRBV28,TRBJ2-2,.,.,TGTGCCAGCAGCAAACCTTACCTCGGCTATGGGGGAACCGGGGAGCTGTTTTTT,CASSKPYLGYGGTGELFF
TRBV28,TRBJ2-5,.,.,TGTGCCAGCAGTTTACTCAGTCAAGAGACCCAGTACTTC,CASSLLSQETQYF
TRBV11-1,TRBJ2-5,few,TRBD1,TGTGCCAGCAGCAGAGGGGACAGCAAAGAGACCCAGTACTTC,CASSRGDSKETQYF
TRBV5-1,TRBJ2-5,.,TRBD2,TGCGCCAGCAGCTCTATGACTAGCGGGTCAGAGACCCAGTACTTC,CASSSMTSGSETQYF
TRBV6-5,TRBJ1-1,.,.,TGTGCCAGCAGTTACTCGGAAGTCTCAGGTGACGAAGCTTTCTTT,CASSYSEVSGDEAFF
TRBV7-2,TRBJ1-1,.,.,TGTGCCAGCAGCACCCGACAGCAGAACACTGAAGCTTTCTTT,CASSTRQQNTEAFF
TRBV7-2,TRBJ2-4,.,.,TGTGCCAGCAGCTCCAGTTTTACCATTCAGTACTTC,CASSSSFTIQYF
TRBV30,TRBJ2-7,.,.,TGTGCCTGGGAACCCAGGGGCGTTCGGTACGAGCAGTACTTC,CAWEPRGVRYEQYF
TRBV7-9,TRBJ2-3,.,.,TGTGCCAGCCTTGGCGGGAACACAGATACGCAGTATTTT,CASLGGNTDTQYF
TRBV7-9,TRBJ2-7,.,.,TGTGCCAGCAGCTTAGCGAGGGGAATATACTACGAGCAGTACTTC,CASSLARGIYYEQYF
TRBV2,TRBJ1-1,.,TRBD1,TGTGCCACCAGTCCCGACAGGGTAGGAACTGAAGCTTTCTTT,CATSPDRVGTEAFF
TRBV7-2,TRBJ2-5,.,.,TGTGCCAGCAGCTTTCCTATTGGGGGGCAAGAGACCCAGTACTTC,CASSFPIGGQETQYF
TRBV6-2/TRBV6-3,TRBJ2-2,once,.,TGTGCCAGCAGTTACTCGATACACACCGCGAACACCGGGGAGCTGTTTTTT,CASSYSIHTANTGELFF
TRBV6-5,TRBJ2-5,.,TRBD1,TGTGCCAGCAGAACTCCAGGGGGACAAGAGACCCAGTACTTC,CASRTPGGQETQYF
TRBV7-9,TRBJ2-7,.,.,TGTGCCAGCAGCTTAGAGGCAGGCGAGCAGTACTTC,CASSLEAGEQYF
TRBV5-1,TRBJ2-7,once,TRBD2,TGCGCCAGCAGCTTGGGGGTCGGACTAGCCTACGAGCAGTACTTC,CASSLGVGLAYEQYF
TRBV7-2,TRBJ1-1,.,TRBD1,TGTGCCAGCAGCTCCACTCGGACAGGGGAAGCTTTCTTT,CASSSTRTGEAFF
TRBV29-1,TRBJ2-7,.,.,TGCAGCGTTCTACTAGTCAACGAGCAGTACTTC,CSVLLVNEQYF
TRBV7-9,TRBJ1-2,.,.,TGTGCCAGCAGCTTAGGACAGAGCATTGGCTACACCTTC,CASSLGQSIGYTF
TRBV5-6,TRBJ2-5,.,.,TGTGCCAGCAGCTTGGCGGGGACTCTAGAGACCCAGTACTTC,CASSLAGTLETQYF
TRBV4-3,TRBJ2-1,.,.,TGCGCCAGCAGCCAAGTCGCACTAGCAGGTGAGCAGTTCTTC,CASSQVALAGEQFF
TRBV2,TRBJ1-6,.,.,TGTGCCAGCCTATTGGGATATTCACCCCTCCACTTT,CASLLGYSPLHF
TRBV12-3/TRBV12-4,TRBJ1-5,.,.,TGTGCCAGCAGGGCGGACGGCGGTCAGCCCCAGCATTTT,CASRADGGQPQHF
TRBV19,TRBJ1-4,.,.,TGTGCCAGTAGTATCCGGGGTGGAGGACTGTTTTTT,CASSIRGGGLFF
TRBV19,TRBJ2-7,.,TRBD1,TGTGCCAGTAGTTCGGGGACAGTCCAAGTTTACGAGCAGTACTTC,CASSSGTVQVYEQYF
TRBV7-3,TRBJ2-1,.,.,TGTGCCAGCAGCTCCCGACACAATGAGCAGTTCTTC,CASSSRHNEQFF
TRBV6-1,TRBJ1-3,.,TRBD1,TGTGCCAGCAGGGAAGACAGGGTTGGAAACACCATATATTTT,CASREDRVGNTIYF
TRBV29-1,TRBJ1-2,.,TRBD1,TGCAGCGTTGGCGACAGGGACTACACCTTC,CSVGDRDYTF
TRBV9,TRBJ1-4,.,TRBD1,TGTGCCAGCAGCGTGACAGGGGATGAGCGTGAAAAACTGTTTTTT,CASSVTGDEREKLFF
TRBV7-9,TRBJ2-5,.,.,TGTGCCAGCAGCCTCACGACAAACCAAGAGACCCAGTACTTC,CASSLTTNQETQYF
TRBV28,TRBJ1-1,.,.,TGTGCCAGCAGTTTGTTACGGGGATCTATCACTGAAGCTTTCTTT,CASSLLRGSITEAFF
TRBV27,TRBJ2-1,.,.,TGTGCCAGCAGTTTAAAAGCGACTTCCTACAATGAGCAGTTCTTC,CASSLKATSYNEQFF
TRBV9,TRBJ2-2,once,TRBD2,TGTGCCAGCAGCACCCGGACTAGCGGGAGTTTCCGGGGCGGGGAGCTGTTTTTT,CASSTRTSGSFRGGELFF
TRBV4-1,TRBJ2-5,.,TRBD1,TGCGCCAGCAGCCAAGATTCAGACAGGGGCCAAGAGACCCAGTACTTC,CASSQDSDRGQETQYF
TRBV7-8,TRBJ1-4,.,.,TGTGCCAGCAGCCAACATGAAAAACTGTTTTTT,CASSQHEKLFF
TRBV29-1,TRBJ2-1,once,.,TGCAGCGTTGAAGGGGTAGATTACAATGAGCAGTTCTTC,CSVEGVDYNEQFF
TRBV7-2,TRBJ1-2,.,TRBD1,TGTGCCAGCAGCTTAGCCCTGGGACAGGGGGGAGTCTATGGCTACACCTTC,CASSLALGQGGVYGYTF
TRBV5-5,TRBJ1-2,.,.,TGTGCCAGTAGCTTGTTCGGGGGCCACTATGGCTACACCTTC,CASSLFGGHYGYTF
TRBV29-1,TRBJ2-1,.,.,TGCAGCGTTGATTTCGGACGGAGCTACAATGAGCAGTTCTTC,CSVDFGRSYNEQFF
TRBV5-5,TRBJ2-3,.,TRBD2,TGTGCCAGCAGCTTGAGTTGGCGGGAGTCAACAGATACGCAGTATTTT,CASSLSWRESTDTQYF
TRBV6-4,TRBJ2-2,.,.,TGTGCCAGCAGCCGGGACACCGGGGAGCTGTTTTTT,CASSRDTGELFF
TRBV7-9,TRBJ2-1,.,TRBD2,TGTGCCAGCAGCTTTTCTAGCGGGAGCTCCTACAATGAGCAGTTCTTC,CASSFSSGSSYNEQFF
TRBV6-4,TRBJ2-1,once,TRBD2,TGTGCCAGCAGTGACGGGGCTAGCGGGTCCTACAATGAGCAGTTCTTC,CASSDGASGSYNEQFF
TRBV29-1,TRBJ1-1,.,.,TGCAATCCCCCCCGAGGGCATAGGAACACTGAAGCTTTCTTT,CNPPRGHRNTEAFF
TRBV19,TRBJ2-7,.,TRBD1,TGTGCCAGTAGCAGGGACAGCTACGAGCAGTACTTC,CASSRDSYEQYF